This entry lists 13 T cell receptor beta chains sequenced from one sample in a study of blood T cell repertoires in COVID-19 (dated by TCRdb to the early 2020s). Receptors were amplified or captured by the immunoSEQ multiplex PCR assay. TCRdb holds this immuneACCESS table with in-frame rearrangements only. Some clones are missing; in checked studies, unresolved V genes explain under half, and the rest has no known cause. Within this sample are about 190,000 clones, with about 88% of them counted one time only. About an eighth of the sample is in the top ten clones. The sample was peripheral blood. These receptors came from a man aged 25 to 45 with active or convalescent COVID-19.

The V call is TRBV10-1, the J call TRBJ2-7; D might be TRBD1 (6 bases). CDR3 length: 12 amino acids. The germline gives CDR1 WNHNN, CDR2 SYGVQD (reference sequence). V lost 2 bases and J lost 7, with 9 bases in between. CDR3 nucleotides: TGCGCCAGCAGTGAGCCAGGGGAGGAGCAGTACTTC. This codes for CASSEPGEEQYF.

J is TRBJ1-2 and V is TRBV7-2, with TRBD1 identical over 8 bases. J lost 4 bases, V lost 3 bases, and 13 bases had no gene match. In germline, CDR1 is SGHTA, CDR2 FQGNSA. The CDR3 runs 17 residues. The CDR3 bases are TGTGCCAGCAGCTTCTGGTTGGACAGGGCGTCCGGCTATGGCTACACCTTC. Protein sequence: CASSFWLDRASGYGYTF.

The chain links TRBV19 to TRBJ2-1; no firm D call. This CDR3 has 14 residues. CDR1 LNHDA and CDR2 SQIVND come from the germline V gene (reference sequence). V gave up 5 bases and J gave up 5 bases, with 13 bases separating them. CDR3 residues: CASSVGLVHNEQFF. The CDR3 DNA is TGTGCCAGTAGTGTAGGTTTAGTCCACAATGAGCAGTTCTTC.

This clone was found once. CDR3 nucleotides: TGTGCCAGCAGCCTCCTAGGGACAGGGCGTGCAACTAATGAAAAACTGTTTTTT. This sequence encodes CASSLLGTGRATNEKLFF. The gene calls are TRBV5-4 and TRBJ1-4; 9 positions agree with TRBD1. This CDR3 comprises 18 residues. Trimming took 4 bases from V and 0 from J; bases not matched to a gene: 10. Looked up from germline, CDR1 is SGHNT and CDR2 is YYREEE (reference sequence).

V and J are TRBV18 and TRBJ1-4; 8 bases fit TRBD1. The germline gives CDR1 KGHSH, CDR2 LQKENI. J lost 5 bases, V lost 8 bases, and 4 bases had no gene match. CDR3 length: 13 amino acids. CDR3 DNA: TGTGCCAGCCCTCGGGACAGGAATGAAAAACTGTTTTTT. Its protein is CASPRDRNEKLFF.

The V call is TRBV5-5, the J call TRBJ1-5, with 8 bases matching TRBD1. Germline V gives CDR1 SGHKS, CDR2 YYEKEE (reference sequence). Losses at the gene ends were 4 bases for V and 6 bases for J; bases not matched to a gene: 21. The CDR3 totals 19 residues. The CDR3, as DNA: TGTGCCAGCAGCCAGGGGGCCCGGAGTACAGATGGGGTGGGTCAGCCCCAGCATTTT. As protein: CASSQGARSTDGVGQPQHF.

The J gene is TRBJ2-3, the V gene TRBV11-3, with D unclear. Germline assignment: CDR1 SGHNT and CDR2 YENEEA. The V and J ends lost 0 bases and 6 bases respectively, with 4 bases between them. The length of the CDR3 is 12 residues. The CDR3 DNA follows: TGTGCCAGCAGCTTAGATTCGGATACGCAGTATTTT. Its translation: CASSLDSDTQYF.

This chain joins TRBV19 and TRBJ2-5; D may be TRBD1 (5 bases). Germline V CDR1 and CDR2: LNHDA, SQIVND (reference sequence). CDR3 length: 13 residues. Trimming shortened V by 8 bases and J by 5 bases, and 15 bases separated the two germline ends. The CDR3 DNA reads TGTGCCAGTGGACAAAATTTGGGGGAGACCCAGTACTTC. Translation: CASGQNLGETQYF.

Regarding this clone: Additional DNA sequences in this sample encode the identical CDR3. The V gene is TRBV9, the J gene TRBJ2-6, with 9 bases lining up with TRBD1. J lost 4 bases, V lost 2 bases, and 4 bases had no gene match. The CDR3 length is 16 residues. Germline values: CDR1 SGDLS, CDR2 YYNGEE. The chain's CDR3 is CASSVDRGAGANVLTF. The DNA of the CDR3 is TGTGCCAGCAGCGTGGACAGGGGAGCCGGGGCCAACGTCCTGACTTTC.

CDR3 DNA sequence: TGTGCCAGCAGTGGGGACAGCACTGAAGCTTTCTTT. Its protein product is CASSGDSTEAFF. This chain joins TRBV28 and TRBJ1-1; 7 nucleotides match TRBD1. Germline values: CDR1 MDHEN, CDR2 SYDVKM. V lost 5 bases and J lost 4; bases outside the gene matches: 1. The CDR3 has 12 residues.

The V and J genes are TRBV30 and TRBJ2-5; D might be TRBD1 (6 bases). From germline, CDR1 is GTSNPN and CDR2 SVGIG (reference sequence). The CDR3 has 13 amino acids. Trimming removed 0 bases at V and 4 bases at J, with 9 bases between. This chain's CDR3 is CAWSVQGGETQYF. The CDR3 DNA sequence: TGTGCCTGGAGTGTACAGGGCGGAGAGACCCAGTACTTC.

The CDR3 sequence: CASSLEGVHTEAFF. CDR3 sequence (DNA): TGTGCCAGCAGCTTAGAAGGGGTTCACACTGAAGCTTTCTTT. The rearrangement joins TRBV7-9 to TRBJ1-1; maybe TRBD1 (5 bases). Germline CDR1 reads SEHNR; CDR2 reads FQNEAQ (reference sequence). This CDR3 has 14 amino acids. Trimming shortened V by 1 base and J by 3 bases, and 9 bases separated the two germline ends.

The J gene is TRBJ1-3, the V gene TRBV6-6, with 7 nucleotides matching TRBD1. CDR1 is MNHNY and CDR2 is SVGAGI in the germline V gene (reference sequence). CDR3 length equals 15 residues. Unmatched junction bases numbered 5, after V lost 2 bases and J lost 4 bases. DNA for the CDR3: TGTGCCAGCAGTTACAGGGGGCTCTGGGGAAACACCATATATTTT. Residues: CASSYRGLWGNTIYF.